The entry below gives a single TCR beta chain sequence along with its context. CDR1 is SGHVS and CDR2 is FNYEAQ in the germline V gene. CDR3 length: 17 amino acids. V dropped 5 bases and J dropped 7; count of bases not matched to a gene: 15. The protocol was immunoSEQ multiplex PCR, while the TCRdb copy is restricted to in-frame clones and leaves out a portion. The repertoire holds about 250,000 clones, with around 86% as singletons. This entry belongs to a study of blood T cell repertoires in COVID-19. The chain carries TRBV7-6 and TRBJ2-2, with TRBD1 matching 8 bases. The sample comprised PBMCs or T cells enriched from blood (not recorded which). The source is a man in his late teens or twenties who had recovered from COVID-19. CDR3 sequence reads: CASSPGPARGLGGELFF. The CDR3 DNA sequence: TGTGCCAGCAGCCCAGGCCCCGCCAGGGGGCTCGGCGGGGAGCTGTTTTTT.